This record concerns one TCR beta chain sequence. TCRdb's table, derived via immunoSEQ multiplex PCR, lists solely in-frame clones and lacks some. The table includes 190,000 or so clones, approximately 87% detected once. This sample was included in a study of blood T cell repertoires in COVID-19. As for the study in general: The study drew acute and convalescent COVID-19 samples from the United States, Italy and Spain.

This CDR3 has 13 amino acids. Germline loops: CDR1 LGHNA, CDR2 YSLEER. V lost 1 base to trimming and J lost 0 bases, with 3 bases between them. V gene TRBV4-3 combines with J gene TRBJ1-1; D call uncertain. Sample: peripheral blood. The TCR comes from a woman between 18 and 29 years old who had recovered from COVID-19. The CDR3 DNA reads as TGCGCCAGCAGCCAAGCCATGAACACTGAAGCTTTCTTT. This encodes CASSQAMNTEAFF.